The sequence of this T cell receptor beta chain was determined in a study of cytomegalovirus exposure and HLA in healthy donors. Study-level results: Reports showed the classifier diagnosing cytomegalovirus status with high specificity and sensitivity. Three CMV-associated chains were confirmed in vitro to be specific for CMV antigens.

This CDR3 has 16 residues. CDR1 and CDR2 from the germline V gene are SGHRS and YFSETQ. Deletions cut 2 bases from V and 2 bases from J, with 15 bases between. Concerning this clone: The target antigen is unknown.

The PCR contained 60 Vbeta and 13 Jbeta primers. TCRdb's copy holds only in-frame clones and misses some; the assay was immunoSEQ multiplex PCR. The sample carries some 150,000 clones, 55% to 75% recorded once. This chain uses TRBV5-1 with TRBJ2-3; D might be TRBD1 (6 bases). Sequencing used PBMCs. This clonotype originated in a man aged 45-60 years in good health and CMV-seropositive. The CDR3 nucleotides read TGCGCCAGCAGCTTTGATCCGGGACACATCACAGATACGCAGTATTTT. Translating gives CASSFDPGHITDTQYF.